The clone carrying this TCR beta chain has only a few counts. The antigen is unknown. These data come from a study of prognosis after radiotherapy for stage I lung cancer. The study, taken as a whole, reports: Tumor specificity was not determined for the expanded TCR clones.

TCR beta CDR3 was amplified from genomic DNA by two-round multiplex PCR. Primers (each specific to one TRBV or TRBJ gene) were used in first-round PCR. TCRdb used MiXCR to reprocess the multiplex PCR reads, holding one entry per CDR3 protein. The top ten clones hold about 30% of a sample with fewer than 25,000 distinct CDR3 sequences, roughly half of them seen once. With 3 bases clipped from V and 5 bases from J, the junction kept 9 bases outside the gene matches. This CDR3 is built from 17 residues. CDR1 and CDR2 (germline): KGHSH, LQKENI. This chain uses TRBV18 with TRBJ2-5; TRBD2 aligns across 13 bases. Sequencing used PBMCs, obtained before or after stereotactic body radiation therapy (not recorded which). This TCR was recovered from a donor aged 50 or older with non-small cell lung cancer. The CDR3: CASSPPPTSGRGETQYF. CDR3 nucleotide sequence: TGTGCCAGCTCACCCCCCCCTACTAGCGGGAGGGGGGAGACCCAGTACTTC.